The 13 T cell receptor beta chains below come from one sample, sequenced in a study of identical twins. MiXCR, run by TCRdb on the 5' RACE reads, gives a single entry per CDR3 protein. The data show more than 400,000 distinct CDR3 sequences, 13% to 15% seen once. These data were also reused for a study on yellow fever vaccine responses in identical twins.

Sequenced sample: CD4+ T cells sorted from blood. These receptors were obtained from a woman aged 18-29 years in good health.

The chain has TRBV12-3 or TRBV12-4 and TRBJ2-5; TRBD1 is a possible D gene (7 bases). The CDR3 covers 14 residues. Trimming removed 5 bases from V and 5 bases from J, with 15 bases in between. DNA of the CDR3: TGTGCCAGCAGTCGACTAGGGGGCTTTGAGACCCAGTACTTC. It specifies CASSRLGGFETQYF.

CDR3 sequence reads: CASGLGEGAETQYF. The CDR3 coding sequence is TGTGCTAGTGGTTTGGGGGAGGGCGCAGAGACCCAGTACTTC. V gene TRBV12-5 combines with J gene TRBJ2-5, with 7 bases matching TRBD2. Germline CDR1 LGHNT, CDR2 FRNRAP. The V segment lost 1 base and the J segment 4 bases; nucleotides outside the gene matches: 3. The CDR3 consists of 14 residues.

V is TRBV28 and J is TRBJ1-2, with 7 bases that match TRBD1. V shed 6 bases and J 1 base; nucleotides not matched to a gene: 20. CDR1 and CDR2 (germline): MDHEN, SYDVKM. The length of the CDR3 is 19 residues. The CDR3 is CASRGGGNGPGPINYGYTF. The CDR3 DNA is TGTGCCAGCAGAGGGGGCGGGAATGGCCCTGGGCCCATTAACTATGGCTACACCTTC.

The rearrangement links TRBV5-1 to TRBJ2-5; 7 nucleotides line up with TRBD2. CDR1 and CDR2 (germline): SGHRS, YFSETQ. Trimming took 6 bases from V and 4 from J; bases not matched to a gene: 9. The CDR3 totals 14 residues. DNA of the CDR3: TGCGCCAGCAATGGGGGGGTCAGAGTAGAGACCCAGTACTTC. Translating it yields CASNGGVRVETQYF.

This chain links TRBV6-5 with TRBJ1-1, with a possible D match to TRBD1 (5 bases). V was pared by 4 bases and J by 1 base, with 10 bases between. Germline V gives CDR1 MNHEY, CDR2 SVGAGI. The CDR3 is 14 amino acids. CDR3 protein: CASSSAGPNTEAFF. For the CDR3, the DNA is TGTGCCAGCAGTTCAGCGGGGCCGAACACTGAAGCTTTCTTT.

This sequence joins TRBV7-2 and TRBJ2-1; D unresolved. The V end lost 7 bases, the J end lost 1 base, and 11 bases lay between the germline ends. Germline loops: CDR1 SGHTA, CDR2 FQGNSA. The CDR3 length is 14 residues. In DNA form, the CDR3 reads TGTGCCAGCACCATCATAGGATCCTACAATGAGCAGTTCTTC. Amino acids: CASTIIGSYNEQFF. Full variable domain (rest looked up from reference TRBV7-2 and TRBJ2-1): GAGVSQSPSNKVTEKGKDVELRCDPISGHTALYWYRQSLGQGLEFLIYFQGNSAPDKSGLPSDRFSAERTGGSVSTLTIQRTQQEDSAVYLCASTIIGSYNEQFFGPGTRLTVL.

The rearrangement uses TRBV24-1 and TRBJ1-1; D may be TRBD1 (5 bases). Germline V gene data show CDR1 as KGHDR and CDR2 as SFDVKD. The CDR3 has 13 amino acids. V was pared by 1 base and J by 5 bases, with 7 bases between. CDR3 sequence: CATSDFGGTEAFF. CDR3 bases: TGTGCCACCAGTGATTTTGGGGGTACTGAAGCTTTCTTT.

The J gene is TRBJ1-4, the V gene TRBV15; 10 nucleotides align to TRBD1. V shed 2 bases and J 10 bases; nucleotides not matched to a gene: 10. The CDR3 sequence is 16 residues long. The V gene's germline CDR1 is LNHNV and CDR2 YYDKDF (reference sequence). CDR3 DNA sequence: TGTGCCACCAGCAGACCCCTGGACAGGGGGGGAGGAAAACTGTTTTTT. Translated: CATSRPLDRGGGKLFF. Together with reference TRBV15 and TRBJ1-4, the CDR3 gives the full variable domain: DAMVIQNPRYQVTQFGKPVTLSCSQTLNHNVMYWYQQKSSQAPKLLFHYYDKDFNNEADTPDNFQSRRPNTSFCFLDIRSPGLGDTAMYLCATSRPLDRGGGKLFFGSGTQLSVL.

This clonotype was seen a handful of times. V is TRBV12-3 or TRBV12-4 and J is TRBJ1-2; a possible D gene is TRBD1 (5 bases). Trimming stripped 3 bases from V and 4 bases from J, with 18 bases between. This CDR3 has 16 residues. The CDR3 sequence: CASSLGGGGSSYGYTF. In DNA form, the CDR3 reads TGTGCCAGCAGTTTGGGGGGGGGAGGGAGCTCCTATGGCTACACCTTC.

J is TRBJ1-4 and V is TRBV3-1; D is unresolved. Germline CDR1 reads LGHDT; CDR2 reads YNNKEL (reference sequence). Trimming took 4 bases from V and 0 from J, leaving 9 bases between them. This CDR3 is built from 15 residues. The CDR3 protein is CASSPRATTNEKLFF. The CDR3 bases are TGTGCCAGCAGCCCGAGGGCTACAACTAATGAAAAACTGTTTTTT.

In nucleotides, the CDR3 is TGTGCCAGCAGTTACGGTGAAAGGGAAAAACTGTTTTTT. This encodes CASSYGEREKLFF. The V and J genes are TRBV6-5 and TRBJ1-4, with D unresolved. The germline V and J ends were trimmed by 2 bases and 8 bases, with 9 bases remaining between them. The germline V gene has CDR1 MNHEY and CDR2 SVGAGI. The CDR3 is 13 amino acids.

Only a few counts were recorded for this clonotype. The chain uses TRBV12-3 or TRBV12-4 and TRBJ2-5; TRBD1 is a possible D gene (6 bases). The CDR3 runs to 14 residues. With 3 bases removed from V and 3 bases from J, the gap between germline ends came to 11 bases. The CDR3 DNA follows: TGTGCCAGCAGTTTTGGGACACCCGAAGAGACCCAGTACTTC. Its protein is CASSFGTPEETQYF.

This clonotype has a handful of counts. The V gene is TRBV6-1, the J gene TRBJ1-2; D is perhaps TRBD1 (5 bases). The germline CDR1 and CDR2 sequences are MNHNS and SASEGT. V was pared by 6 bases and J by 7 bases, with 15 bases between. The CDR3 has 13 amino acids. In nucleotides, the CDR3 is TGTGCCAGCAGCAACGGGGGAAGATCTGGCTACACCTTC. Amino acids: CASSNGGRSGYTF.